The present entry profiles one T cell receptor (beta chain) with its context. The sample comes from a study of blood T cell repertoires in COVID-19. Overall study context: The origin of the acute and convalescent COVID-19 samples was the United States, Italy and Spain. T cells, B-cell-depleted T cells, or PBMCs provided the cDNA or gDNA that served as material.

Trimming left V 5 bases short and J 8 bases short, with 21 bases between. The length of the CDR3 is 14 residues. Germline values: CDR1 SQVTM, CDR2 ANQGSEA. Authors' analysis steps: Amplification from reference gene primers served as the basis for estimated nucleated cell counts. Generated by immunoSEQ multiplex PCR, the TCRdb table keeps only in-frame clones and is missing some. V, J and clone size derive from that table, while D and trimming were established from the DNA sequence. The table shows about 140,000 clones, with 77% occurring only once. The V gene is TRBV29-1, the J gene TRBJ1-1, with D possibly TRBD1 on 6 matching bases. Sequences were obtained from peripheral blood. This receptor was identified in a woman in her 50s with active or convalescent COVID-19. CDR3 coding DNA: TGCAGCGTTAGAACCACAGGGATCCGCGCGGAAGCTTTCTTT. Translation: CSVRTTGIRAEAFF.